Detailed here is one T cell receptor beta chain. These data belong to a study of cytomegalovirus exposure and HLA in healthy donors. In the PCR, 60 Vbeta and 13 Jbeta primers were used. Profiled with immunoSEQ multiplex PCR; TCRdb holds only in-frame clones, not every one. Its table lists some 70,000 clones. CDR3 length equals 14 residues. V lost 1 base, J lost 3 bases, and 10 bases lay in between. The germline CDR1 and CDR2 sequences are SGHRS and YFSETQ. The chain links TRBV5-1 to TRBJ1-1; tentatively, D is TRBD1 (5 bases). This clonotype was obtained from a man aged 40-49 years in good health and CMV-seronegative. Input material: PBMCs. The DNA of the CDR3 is TGCGCCAGCAGCTTGCAGGGCCAGCACACTGAAGCTTTCTTT. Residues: CASSLQGQHTEAFF.